One and the same sample provided the 5 T cell receptor beta chains below, sequenced in a study of cytomegalovirus exposure and HLA in healthy donors (dated by TCRdb to 2017 to 2019). Library construction relied on the immunoSEQ multiplex PCR assay. The table was pulled from immuneACCESS by TCRdb, which kept in-frame rearrangements only. Such tables lose some clones; where checked, under half of the loss comes from unresolved V genes, and the rest has no known cause. In all, the sample holds around 140,000 clones, and roughly 90% of those were seen once. Clones ranked in the top ten supply about 4.9% of the sample. The specimen sequenced was PBMCs. The receptors originated from a man aged 18 to 35 in good health and CMV-seropositive.

V usage is TRBV10-3 and J usage is TRBJ2-1; 8 positions agree with TRBD1. Germline loops: CDR1 ENHRY, CDR2 SYGVKD. V shed 0 bases, J shed 13 bases, and the junction held 5 bases outside the gene matches. The CDR3 is 13 amino acids. CDR3 nucleotides: TGTGCCATCAGTGAGTCCTATGGACAGGGACAGTTCTTC. Its protein is CAISESYGQGQFF.

This chain links TRBV6-9 with TRBJ2-5; maybe TRBD2 (6 bases). Per the germline V gene, CDR1 is MNHGY and CDR2 is SVAAGI. V lost 5 bases, J lost 5 bases, and 21 bases lay in between. The CDR3 covers 16 residues. The CDR3 region is CASSPPPGEIAETQYF. The CDR3 DNA reads as TGTGCCAGCAGTCCCCCCCCGGGGGAAATAGCGGAGACCCAGTACTTC.

This clone showed up just once. This chain connects TRBV29-1 to TRBJ2-7; 11 nucleotides line up with TRBD1. The CDR3 is made up of 13 amino acids. The ends lost 3 bases at V and 6 bases at J; junction bases unmatched: 4. Germline lookup yields CDR1 SQVTM and CDR2 ANQGSEA. The CDR3 spells CSVERTGGSEQYF. CDR3 nucleotides: TGCAGCGTTGAGAGGACAGGGGGCAGCGAGCAGTACTTC.

V gene TRBV6-1 combines with J gene TRBJ2-5; tentatively, D is TRBD2 (5 bases). Germline values: CDR1 MNHNS, CDR2 SASEGT. This CDR3 has 14 amino acids. The V gene lost 3 bases and the J gene lost 5 bases, with 13 bases spanning the gap. The CDR3 protein is CASSDPEVKETQYF. CDR3 nucleotides: TGTGCCAGCAGTGATCCGGAGGTGAAGGAGACCCAGTACTTC.

V usage is TRBV7-2 and J usage is TRBJ1-1; perhaps TRBD1 as D (5 bases). V shed 2 bases and J shed 11 bases, with 18 bases lying between them. This CDR3 is built from 14 residues. Looked up from germline, CDR1 is SGHTA and CDR2 is FQGNSA. CDR3 sequence (DNA): TGTGCCAGCAGCTTATATCAGCCGGGCCGGGGGGCTTTCTTT. Its protein is CASSLYQPGRGAFF.